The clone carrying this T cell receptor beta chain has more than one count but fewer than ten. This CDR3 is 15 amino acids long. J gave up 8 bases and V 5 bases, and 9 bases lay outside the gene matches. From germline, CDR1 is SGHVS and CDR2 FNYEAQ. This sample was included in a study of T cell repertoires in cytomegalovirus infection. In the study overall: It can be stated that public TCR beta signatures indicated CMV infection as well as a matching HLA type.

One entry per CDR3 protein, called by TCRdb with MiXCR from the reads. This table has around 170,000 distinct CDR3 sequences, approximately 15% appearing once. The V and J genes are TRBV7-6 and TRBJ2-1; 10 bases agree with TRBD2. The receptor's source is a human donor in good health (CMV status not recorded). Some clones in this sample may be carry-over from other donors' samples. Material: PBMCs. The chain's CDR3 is CASSNSGGAFYEQFF. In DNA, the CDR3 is TGTGCCAGCAGCAACAGCGGGGGGGCCTTTTATGAGCAGTTCTTC.